These T cell receptor beta chains were read from a single sample in a study of blood T cell repertoires in COVID-19. Profiling relied on immunoSEQ multiplex PCR, and the TCRdb table lists in-frame clones only, not all of them. The data hold about 20,000 clones, with 85% to 90% observed a single time. Sequenced material: peripheral blood. These TCRs come from a man aged 50 or older with active COVID-19. Each CDR3 is given with its conserved first and last residue. The order of the fields is V gene, J gene, D gene, clone size, CDR3 length, CDR3 DNA, CDR3 protein. A D gene is named only where the DNA matches it firmly. Size is stated for part of the rows, as once, few or many counts, or as a class when the clone is expanded.

v_call: TRBV29-1
j_call: TRBJ2-2
d_call: NA
clone_size: NA
cdr3_length: 14
cdr3_nt: TGCAGCGCGTCCCAGGGACTTGCCACCGGGGAGCTGTTTTTT
cdr3_aa: CSASQGLATGELFF

v_call: TRBV7-8
j_call: TRBJ2-7
d_call: TRBD2
clone_size: once
cdr3_length: 16
cdr3_nt: TGTGCCAGCAGCCACAGAGGGCGGACTAGCGGGAGGGAGCAGTACTTC
cdr3_aa: CASSHRGRTSGREQYF

v_call: TRBV5-1
j_call: TRBJ1-3
d_call: TRBD1
clone_size: NA
cdr3_length: 16
cdr3_nt: TGCGCCAGCAGCCGGACAGGTCTTTCGTCTGGAAACACCATATATTTT
cdr3_aa: CASSRTGLSSGNTIYF

v_call: TRBV5-1
j_call: TRBJ1-6
d_call: NA
clone_size: NA
cdr3_length: 16
cdr3_nt: TGCGCCAGCAGCTTGGCGGAGAGCTCCTATAATTCACCCCTCCACTTT
cdr3_aa: CASSLAESSYNSPLHF

v_call: TRBV5-1
j_call: TRBJ2-5
d_call: TRBD2
clone_size: NA
cdr3_length: 13
cdr3_nt: TGCGCCAGCAGCACCGGGACTAGTGAGACCCAGTACTTC
cdr3_aa: CASSTGTSETQYF

v_call: TRBV11-2
j_call: TRBJ1-5
d_call: TRBD1
clone_size: NA
cdr3_length: 15
cdr3_nt: TGTGCCAGCAGCACGGGGACAGGGGCCGGTCAGCCCCAGCATTTT
cdr3_aa: CASSTGTGAGQPQHF

v_call: TRBV29-1
j_call: TRBJ2-3
d_call: TRBD2
clone_size: once
cdr3_length: 14
cdr3_nt: TGCAGCGTTGCCAGCGGGGGGGCCTCGGATACGCAGTATTTT
cdr3_aa: CSVASGGASDTQYF

v_call: TRBV28
j_call: TRBJ2-2
d_call: TRBD2
clone_size: NA
cdr3_length: 17
cdr3_nt: TGTGCCAGCAGTTTACCTAGCGGGGGGCTCCGACCCGGGGAGCTGTTTTTT
cdr3_aa: CASSLPSGGLRPGELFF

v_call: TRBV5-4
j_call: TRBJ2-1
d_call: TRBD1
clone_size: NA
cdr3_length: 14
cdr3_nt: TGTGCCAGCAGCCGGGAAGGACAGGGCCCGGAGCAGTTCTTC
cdr3_aa: CASSREGQGPEQFF

v_call: TRBV7-9
j_call: TRBJ2-7
d_call: NA
clone_size: NA
cdr3_length: 12
cdr3_nt: TGTGCCAGCAGCTTAGTACACTACGAGCAGTACTTC
cdr3_aa: CASSLVHYEQYF

v_call: TRBV5-1
j_call: TRBJ2-3
d_call: NA
clone_size: NA
cdr3_length: 14
cdr3_nt: TGCGCCAGCAGTGAAGGGGCCCGCACAGATACGCAGTATTTT
cdr3_aa: CASSEGARTDTQYF

v_call: TRBV7-6
j_call: TRBJ2-1
d_call: NA
clone_size: NA
cdr3_length: 15
cdr3_nt: TGTGCCAGCAGCCCAAGCCCGACTAGATTCCATGAGCAGTTCTTC
cdr3_aa: CASSPSPTRFHEQFF

v_call: TRBV30
j_call: TRBJ2-7
d_call: NA
clone_size: NA
cdr3_length: 13
cdr3_nt: TGTGCCTGGAGTCAGGGCAGGGACTACGAGCAGTACTTC
cdr3_aa: CAWSQGRDYEQYF

v_call: TRBV5-8
j_call: TRBJ2-7
d_call: NA
clone_size: NA
cdr3_length: 12
cdr3_nt: TGTGCCAGCAGCAAGGGGCCCTACGAGCAGTACTTC
cdr3_aa: CASSKGPYEQYF

v_call: TRBV29-1
j_call: TRBJ2-1
d_call: NA
clone_size: NA
cdr3_length: 14
cdr3_nt: TGCAGCGTTGCCACCGGATTCCCTCCGGAGGAGCAGTTCTTC
cdr3_aa: CSVATGFPPEEQFF

v_call: TRBV5-5
j_call: TRBJ1-5
d_call: TRBD1
clone_size: NA
cdr3_length: 15
cdr3_nt: TGTGCCAGCAGCTTGGATGACAGGGGTTTTCAGCCCCAGCATTTT
cdr3_aa: CASSLDDRGFQPQHF

v_call: TRBV7-2
j_call: TRBJ2-7
d_call: TRBD1
clone_size: NA
cdr3_length: 15
cdr3_nt: TGTGCCAGCAGCGCCGGTAGGGGACAGACCTACGAGCAGTACTTC
cdr3_aa: CASSAGRGQTYEQYF

v_call: TRBV19
j_call: TRBJ2-2
d_call: NA
clone_size: NA
cdr3_length: 16
cdr3_nt: TGTGCCAGTAGTATAGCCCCAGCTCAGGGCACCGGGGAGCTGTTTTTT
cdr3_aa: CASSIAPAQGTGELFF

v_call: TRBV2
j_call: TRBJ1-4
d_call: TRBD1
clone_size: NA
cdr3_length: 14
cdr3_nt: TGTGCCAGCAGACCGACAGGGGCCGCGGAAAAACTGTTTTTT
cdr3_aa: CASRPTGAAEKLFF

v_call: TRBV11-2
j_call: TRBJ2-1
d_call: NA
clone_size: NA
cdr3_length: 14
cdr3_nt: TGTGCCAGCAGCCCCGGACTCTCCTACAATGAGCAGTTCTTC
cdr3_aa: CASSPGLSYNEQFF

v_call: TRBV7-6
j_call: TRBJ2-2
d_call: TRBD2
clone_size: NA
cdr3_length: 14
cdr3_nt: TGTGCCAGCAGTTCTAGCGGGAGCACCGGGGAGCTGTTTTTT
cdr3_aa: CASSSSGSTGELFF

v_call: TRBV18
j_call: TRBJ1-6
d_call: NA
clone_size: few
cdr3_length: 13
cdr3_nt: TGTGCCAGCTCAGAGTCAACGAATTCACCCCTCCACTTT
cdr3_aa: CASSESTNSPLHF

v_call: TRBV10-1
j_call: TRBJ2-6
d_call: NA
clone_size: NA
cdr3_length: 18
cdr3_nt: TGCGCCAGCAGTCGAGCCATAAAATCAAGCTCTGGGGCCAACGTCCTGACTTTC
cdr3_aa: CASSRAIKSSSGANVLTF

v_call: TRBV3-1/TRBV3-2
j_call: TRBJ1-2
d_call: NA
clone_size: NA
cdr3_length: 16
cdr3_nt: TGTGCCAGTAGCCGGTCCGGGGGGGGCGCTGGGTATGGCTACACCTTC
cdr3_aa: CASSRSGGGAGYGYTF

v_call: TRBV9
j_call: TRBJ2-2
d_call: TRBD2
clone_size: NA
cdr3_length: 15
cdr3_nt: TGTGCCAGCAGCGTTTCCGGGGGGGACACCGGGGAGCTGTTTTTT
cdr3_aa: CASSVSGGDTGELFF

v_call: TRBV27
j_call: TRBJ2-7
d_call: NA
clone_size: NA
cdr3_length: 14
cdr3_nt: TGTGCCAGCAGCCCCTTTGCGGCTTCCTACGAGCAGTACTTC
cdr3_aa: CASSPFAASYEQYF

v_call: TRBV19
j_call: TRBJ1-1
d_call: TRBD1
clone_size: NA
cdr3_length: 14
cdr3_nt: TGTGCCAGTAGTCCTGACAGGGTCGCGACTGAAGCTTTCTTT
cdr3_aa: CASSPDRVATEAFF

v_call: TRBV9
j_call: TRBJ1-2
d_call: NA
clone_size: NA
cdr3_length: 15
cdr3_nt: TGTGCCAGCAGCGTAGGGAGCTCCACTGGCTATGGCTACACCTTC
cdr3_aa: CASSVGSSTGYGYTF

v_call: TRBV7-9
j_call: TRBJ2-1
d_call: TRBD2
clone_size: NA
cdr3_length: 18
cdr3_nt: TGTGCCTCGGCCAGCCTACGGGGGGGCGGGGGGCAATACAATGAGCAGTTCTTC
cdr3_aa: CASASLRGGGGQYNEQFF

v_call: TRBV7-2
j_call: TRBJ1-2
d_call: TRBD1
clone_size: NA
cdr3_length: 17
cdr3_nt: TGTGCCAGCAGCTTAGCGGGACAGGCAATTCTTGGCTATGGCTACACCTTC
cdr3_aa: CASSLAGQAILGYGYTF

v_call: TRBV11-2
j_call: TRBJ2-7
d_call: NA
clone_size: NA
cdr3_length: 15
cdr3_nt: TGTGCCAGCAGCCTACCTAGGCTCCCTCCGGGCGAGCAGTACTTC
cdr3_aa: CASSLPRLPPGEQYF

v_call: TRBV29-1
j_call: TRBJ2-3
d_call: TRBD1
clone_size: NA
cdr3_length: 17
cdr3_nt: TGCAGCGTCCTTGCAGGGGGCGCATGGGGGGGCACAGATACGCAGTATTTT
cdr3_aa: CSVLAGGAWGGTDTQYF

v_call: TRBV20-1
j_call: TRBJ2-5
d_call: NA
clone_size: NA
cdr3_length: 14
cdr3_nt: TGCAGTGCTAGTGAAACCAGGAACTCGGAGACCCAGTACTTC
cdr3_aa: CSASETRNSETQYF

v_call: TRBV4-1
j_call: TRBJ2-1
d_call: NA
clone_size: once
cdr3_length: 17
cdr3_nt: TGCGCCAGCAGCCGATTTGGAGAGGGCAACTCCTACAATGAGCAGTTCTTC
cdr3_aa: CASSRFGEGNSYNEQFF

v_call: TRBV5-6
j_call: TRBJ2-7
d_call: NA
clone_size: NA
cdr3_length: 14
cdr3_nt: TGTGCCAGCAGCCTAATGGGACTCTTCTACGAGCAGTACTTC
cdr3_aa: CASSLMGLFYEQYF

v_call: TRBV20-1
j_call: TRBJ2-1
d_call: TRBD2
clone_size: NA
cdr3_length: 11
cdr3_nt: TGCAGTGTTCCGGGGGGTGTTGAGCAGTTCTTC
cdr3_aa: CSVPGGVEQFF

v_call: TRBV4-2
j_call: TRBJ2-4
d_call: NA
clone_size: NA
cdr3_length: 14
cdr3_nt: TGTGCCAGCAGCCAAGGGGGCGCCAAAAACATTCAGTACTTC
cdr3_aa: CASSQGGAKNIQYF

v_call: TRBV7-3
j_call: TRBJ1-1
d_call: NA
clone_size: NA
cdr3_length: 14
cdr3_nt: TGTGCCAGCAGCGACGGGGGGACGAACACTGAAGCTTTCTTT
cdr3_aa: CASSDGGTNTEAFF

v_call: TRBV7-9
j_call: TRBJ2-3
d_call: TRBD1
clone_size: NA
cdr3_length: 16
cdr3_nt: TGTGCCAGCAGCCCACAGGACAGGGATCTTTCAGATACGCAGTATTTT
cdr3_aa: CASSPQDRDLSDTQYF

v_call: TRBV4-2
j_call: TRBJ2-3
d_call: TRBD2
clone_size: once
cdr3_length: 19
cdr3_nt: TGTGCCAGCAGCCCTAGAGTGGGAGTCAGCGGGACCCTCACAGATACGCAGTATTTT
cdr3_aa: CASSPRVGVSGTLTDTQYF

v_call: TRBV6-2/TRBV6-3
j_call: TRBJ2-1
d_call: NA
clone_size: NA
cdr3_length: 14
cdr3_nt: TGTGCCAGCAGTTACGTACCGGGATACAATGAGCAGTTCTTC
cdr3_aa: CASSYVPGYNEQFF

v_call: TRBV29-1
j_call: TRBJ2-2
d_call: NA
clone_size: once
cdr3_length: 11
cdr3_nt: TGCAGCGCCGGACAAATCGGGGAGCTGTTTTTT
cdr3_aa: CSAGQIGELFF

v_call: TRBV3-1/TRBV3-2
j_call: TRBJ2-1
d_call: TRBD2
clone_size: once
cdr3_length: 18
cdr3_nt: TGTGCCAGCAGCCCGATGTACTTCACGACTAGCGGCTACAATGAGCAGTTCTTC
cdr3_aa: CASSPMYFTTSGYNEQFF

v_call: TRBV25-1
j_call: TRBJ2-7
d_call: TRBD1
clone_size: NA
cdr3_length: 14
cdr3_nt: TGTGCCAGCAGTTGGGACAGGGGTACGTACGAGCAGTACTTC
cdr3_aa: CASSWDRGTYEQYF

v_call: TRBV7-8
j_call: TRBJ1-3
d_call: TRBD1
clone_size: NA
cdr3_length: 18
cdr3_nt: TGTGCCAGCAGCCTTAGGCGGGGACAGGGGGCACCTGGAAACACCATATATTTT
cdr3_aa: CASSLRRGQGAPGNTIYF

v_call: TRBV2
j_call: TRBJ2-5
d_call: TRBD2
clone_size: NA
cdr3_length: 13
cdr3_nt: TGTGCCAGCGCCGCTAGCGGGGAAGAGACCCAGTACTTC
cdr3_aa: CASAASGEETQYF

v_call: TRBV27
j_call: TRBJ2-3
d_call: NA
clone_size: once
cdr3_length: 12
cdr3_nt: TGTGCCAGCAGTCTCGAGGGAGATACGCAGTATTTT
cdr3_aa: CASSLEGDTQYF

v_call: TRBV19
j_call: TRBJ1-1
d_call: NA
clone_size: NA
cdr3_length: 16
cdr3_nt: TGTGCCAGTAATCGGCAAGGACAACTTATGAACACTGAAGCTTTCTTT
cdr3_aa: CASNRQGQLMNTEAFF

v_call: TRBV27
j_call: TRBJ2-3
d_call: TRBD2
clone_size: NA
cdr3_length: 16
cdr3_nt: TGTGCCAGCAGTTTATGGCGGGGGGGGAGCACAGATACGCAGTATTTT
cdr3_aa: CASSLWRGGSTDTQYF

v_call: TRBV24-1
j_call: TRBJ2-1
d_call: TRBD2
clone_size: NA
cdr3_length: 16
cdr3_nt: TGTGCCACCAGTGACTCCAGCGGGGGGGCCTCCAATGAGCAGTTCTTC
cdr3_aa: CATSDSSGGASNEQFF

v_call: TRBV7-2
j_call: TRBJ1-1
d_call: NA
clone_size: NA
cdr3_length: 18
cdr3_nt: TGTGCCAGCAACCAGATGCCCCGACAGGACCAATCGAACACTGAAGCTTTCTTT
cdr3_aa: CASNQMPRQDQSNTEAFF

v_call: TRBV19
j_call: TRBJ1-2
d_call: NA
clone_size: NA
cdr3_length: 14
cdr3_nt: TGTGCCAGTAGTACAGGGGTCGGAAACTATGGCTACACCTTC
cdr3_aa: CASSTGVGNYGYTF

v_call: TRBV7-9
j_call: TRBJ1-2
d_call: TRBD1
clone_size: NA
cdr3_length: 14
cdr3_nt: TGTGCCAGCAGCCAAACCCGGGACAGCTATGGCTACACCTTC
cdr3_aa: CASSQTRDSYGYTF

v_call: TRBV11-2
j_call: TRBJ2-7
d_call: TRBD2
clone_size: once
cdr3_length: 14
cdr3_nt: TGTGCCAGCAGCTCAACTAGCGGCTCCTACGAGCAGTACTTC
cdr3_aa: CASSSTSGSYEQYF

v_call: TRBV9
j_call: TRBJ1-1
d_call: NA
clone_size: NA
cdr3_length: 14
cdr3_nt: TGTGCCAGCAGCGTAGTTGGGGCGGAGACTGAAGCTTTCTTT
cdr3_aa: CASSVVGAETEAFF

v_call: TRBV3-1/TRBV3-2
j_call: TRBJ1-3
d_call: NA
clone_size: NA
cdr3_length: 15
cdr3_nt: TGTGCCAGCAGCCAAGGGACACGCTCTGGAAACACCATATATTTT
cdr3_aa: CASSQGTRSGNTIYF

v_call: TRBV6-5
j_call: TRBJ1-1
d_call: TRBD1
clone_size: NA
cdr3_length: 14
cdr3_nt: TGTGCCAGCAGGGAGGGACAGGGGAGAACTGAAGCTTTCTTT
cdr3_aa: CASREGQGRTEAFF

v_call: TRBV9
j_call: TRBJ2-3
d_call: TRBD2
clone_size: NA
cdr3_length: 16
cdr3_nt: TGTGCCAGCAGCGTAGATCCGGGGGGGCGCACAGATACGCAGTATTTT
cdr3_aa: CASSVDPGGRTDTQYF

v_call: TRBV7-9
j_call: TRBJ1-2
d_call: NA
clone_size: NA
cdr3_length: 17
cdr3_nt: TGTGCCAGCAGCTCTCTCCGACGTAAAGGGGGAATTCATGGCTACACCTTC
cdr3_aa: CASSSLRRKGGIHGYTF